The entry below gives a single T cell receptor (beta chain) sequence along with its context. Its target is unknown. A junction end diverges from the germline sequence, so it may reflect a read error. CDR3 length: 15 amino acids. Germline assignment: CDR1 SGHAT and CDR2 FQNNGV. These data belong to a study of molecular identifiers for immune sequencing clone quantification. Overall study findings and caveats: Highly expanded clone sizes could be underestimated through barcode sharing by identical TCR molecules.

TCRdb recomputed calls from the PCR reads with MiXCR, one row per CDR3 protein. The table has about 630,000 distinct CDR3 sequences, around 25% seen once. The clonotype was recovered from a human donor in good health. Some libraries in this study had Jurkat cell RNA spiked in. The chain joins TRBV11-2 to TRBJ2-1; TRBD2 matches 8 bases. Sample: naive CD8+ T cells from blood, with Jurkat cell RNA spiked in. Subset denoted: FACS-sorted CD8+CD4-CCR7+CD45RA+ naive T cells. CDR3: CASSLDIGTSSEQLF. As DNA, the CDR3 is TGTGCCAGCAGCTTAGATATCGGGACTAGTAGTGAGCAGCTCTTC.